These 11 T cell receptor beta chains share one sample of origin, sequenced in a study of post-analysis software for immune sequencing data. Notes on the study in general: TRBV5-6, TRBV5-1 and TRBV20-1 belonged to a set of roughly 5 TRBV segments that were more frequent in patients than controls.

No antigen has been identified for these receptors. TCR beta libraries were prepared from cDNA with unique molecular identifiers. TCRdb re-analysed the PCR reads in MiXCR, keeping a single row per CDR3 protein. The sample records about 820,000 distinct CDR3 sequences, around 50% being singletons. Sequencing was carried out using blood. These TCRs come from a girl aged 5-17 years with multiple sclerosis.

This clonotype was seen a handful of times. The chain joins TRBV29-1 to TRBJ2-7; 10 positions agree with TRBD1. Germline CDR1 reads SQVTM; CDR2 reads ANQGSEA. J was trimmed by 3 bases and V by 7 bases; bases with no gene match: 6. The CDR3 extends over 13 amino acids. This chain's CDR3 is CSAGDRGDYEQYF. The CDR3 DNA reads as TGCAGCGCCGGGGACAGGGGCGACTACGAGCAGTACTTC.

This clonotype was picked up one time. This chain links TRBV7-8 with TRBJ1-4; weak D call: TRBD1 (5 bases). CDR1 and CDR2 (germline): SGHVS, FQNEAQ. V was clipped by 4 bases and J by 7 bases, with 16 bases between them. The CDR3 runs to 15 residues. CDR3 region: CASSYRPINPEKLFF. The CDR3, as DNA: TGTGCCAGCAGCTACAGGCCGATCAACCCTGAAAAACTGTTTTTT.

This chain joins TRBV5-1 and TRBJ2-3; 8 bases fit TRBD2. CDR1 is SGHRS and CDR2 is YFSETQ in the germline V gene. This CDR3 comprises 14 residues. The J segment lost 5 bases and the V segment lost 4 bases, leaving 6 bases of the junction unmatched. CDR3: CASSPGGQVDTQYF. Written as DNA, the CDR3 is TGCGCCAGCAGCCCGGGGGGGCAAGTAGATACGCAGTATTTT.

This clonotype was found a few times. The chain couples TRBV7-9 to TRBJ2-1; 10 bases are a match to TRBD2. This CDR3 contains 15 residues. The germline V gene has CDR1 SEHNR and CDR2 FQNEAQ (reference sequence). V gave up 5 bases and J gave up 4 bases; unmatched junction bases: 5. The CDR3 DNA sequence: TGTGCCAGCAGCCATACTAGCGGGGTTTACAATGAGCAGTTCTTC. Protein: CASSHTSGVYNEQFF.

This clonotype was seen once. The V gene is TRBV6-5, the J gene TRBJ2-1; possibly TRBD2 for D (6 bases). This CDR3 is built from 15 residues. CDR1 is MNHEY, CDR2 SVGAGI, per germline. Trimming took off 8 bases at V and 2 bases at J, with 16 bases between the two ends. CDR3 protein: CASLKQGLPYNEQFF. CDR3 DNA: TGTGCCAGCCTAAAGCAGGGACTTCCCTACAATGAGCAGTTCTTC.

This clonotype was counted only a few times. This sequence joins TRBV15 and TRBJ2-7; weak D call: TRBD1 (8 bases). Per germline, CDR1 LNHNV and CDR2 YYDKDF (reference sequence). The CDR3 extends over 15 amino acids. V lost 4 bases and J 5 bases, leaving 18 bases between the germline ends. CDR3 residues: CATSIGGDRLDEQYF. Here the CDR3 DNA reads TGTGCCACCAGCATTGGGGGGGACAGGCTCGACGAGCAGTACTTC.

The rearrangement joins TRBV12-3 or TRBV12-4 to TRBJ2-7, with 11 positions matching TRBD2. The V and J ends lost 3 bases and 3 bases, in that order; junction bases with no gene match: 10. This CDR3 region has 17 residues. DNA of the CDR3: TGTGCCAGCAGTTTTAGCTTAGCGGGAGGGATCCTCTACGAGCAGTACTTC. Protein product: CASSFSLAGGILYEQYF.

This clonotype was observed a few times. V usage is TRBV29-1 and J usage is TRBJ2-1; D might be TRBD1 or TRBD2, each matching 5 bases. CDR3 length: 15 residues. Germline CDR1 and CDR2: SQVTM and ANQGSEA. Trimming cost V 4 bases and J 6 bases, with 19 bases left between them. CDR3 in amino acids: CSVGFGIEGRNEQFF. Written as DNA, the CDR3 is TGCAGCGTTGGATTCGGGATAGAGGGACGCAATGAGCAGTTCTTC.

V is TRBV5-1 and J is TRBJ1-1; 7 positions agree with TRBD1. Germline V CDR1 and CDR2: SGHRS, YFSETQ. The CDR3 contains 14 residues. Losses at the gene ends were 3 bases for V and 5 bases for J; bases not matched to a gene: 7. This CDR3 is CASSYGQVGTEAFF. CDR3 in DNA: TGCGCCAGCAGCTACGGACAGGTGGGGACTGAAGCTTTCTTT.

Note on this clonotype: A much larger clone differs by one base, so this may be a read error. The chain uses TRBV7-3 and TRBJ1-1, with TRBD1 matching 7 bases. Germline V gene data show CDR1 as SGHTA and CDR2 as FQGTGA. The CDR3 consists of 12 residues. The CDR3: CAGSPPGGEAFF. The CDR3 DNA follows: TGTGCCGGCAGCCCACCAGGGGGTGAAGCTTTCTTT.

The chain is built from TRBV4-2 and TRBJ2-1, with D tentatively TRBD2 (5 bases). V lost 4 bases, J lost 7 bases, and 11 bases lay in between. Germline CDR1 reads LGHNA; CDR2 reads YNFKEQ. The CDR3 sequence is 13 residues long. CDR3 coding DNA: TGTGCCAGCAGCCCGGAGGTACGGAATGAGCAGTTCTTC. Protein sequence: CASSPEVRNEQFF.